Sequencing of this T cell receptor beta chain was carried out in a study of cytotoxic CD8 clonotypes in ibrutinib-treated CLL. Study context: Complete response was seen in 2 patients and partial in some 24; around twelve progressed and about 15 stayed remitted after a median about six years. An average of about 250,000 productive templates and 80,000 to 95,000 productive rearrangements was obtained per sample.

A remark on this clone: Its antigen is not identified.

General study findings and limits: Patients showed higher baseline clonality than age-matched healthy donors, and it tracked circulating CD8+ T-cell counts.

The assay was immunoSEQ multiplex PCR, and TCRdb's table has in-frame clones only and misses some. The sample lists 150,000 or so clones, around three quarters occurring once. The CDR3 loop spans 15 amino acids. V shed 6 bases, J shed 3 bases, and the junction held 5 bases outside the gene matches. Germline lookup yields CDR1 SNHLY and CDR2 FYNNEI. V gene TRBV2 combines with J gene TRBJ2-1; 10 bases agree with TRBD2. This TCR derives from a human donor with chronic lymphocytic leukemia. Sequenced material: PBMCs, taken after 12 months of ibrutinib treatment. The DNA of the CDR3 is TGTGCCAGCAGCGCTACTAGCGGGATCTACAATGAGCAGTTCTTC. Translated, it gives CASSATSGIYNEQFF.